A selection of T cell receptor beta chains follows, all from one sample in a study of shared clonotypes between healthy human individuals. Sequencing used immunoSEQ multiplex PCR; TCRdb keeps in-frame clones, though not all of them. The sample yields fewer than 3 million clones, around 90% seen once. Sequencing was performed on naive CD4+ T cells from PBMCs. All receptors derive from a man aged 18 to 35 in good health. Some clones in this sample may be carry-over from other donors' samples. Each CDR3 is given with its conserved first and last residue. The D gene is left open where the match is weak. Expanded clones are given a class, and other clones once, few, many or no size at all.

CDR3aa: CASSLGLARDNEQFF
CDR3nt: TGTGCCAGTAGTCTTGGACTAGCGCGAGACAATGAGCAGTTCTTC
abundance: -
d_gene: TRBD2
j_gene: TRBJ2-1
v_gene: TRBV19

CDR3aa: CASSPNGIIGTGRDTQYF
CDR3nt: TGTGCCAGCTCACCTAATGGTATAATCGGGACAGGGAGAGATACGCAGTATTTT
abundance: -
d_gene: TRBD1
j_gene: TRBJ2-3
v_gene: TRBV18

CDR3aa: CASSQDLYSPGELFF
CDR3nt: TGTGCCAGCAGCCAAGATTTATATAGCCCCGGGGAGCTGTTTTTT
abundance: -
d_gene: -
j_gene: TRBJ2-2
v_gene: TRBV14

CDR3aa: CASRGAASNQPQHF
CDR3nt: TGTGCTTCGCGTGGGGCCGCTAGCAATCAGCCCCAGCATTTT
abundance: few
d_gene: -
j_gene: TRBJ1-5
v_gene: TRBV27

CDR3aa: CAGKGRGRGTEAFF
CDR3nt: TGTGCCGGCAAAGGCAGGGGCAGGGGTACTGAAGCTTTCTTT
abundance: once
d_gene: -
j_gene: TRBJ1-1
v_gene: TRBV2

CDR3aa: CASSRGGTPTYEQYF
CDR3nt: TGTGCCAGCAGTCGCGGTGGGACACCGACCTACGAGCAGTACTTC
abundance: -
d_gene: -
j_gene: TRBJ2-7
v_gene: TRBV28

CDR3aa: CASSLVTSGEQFF
CDR3nt: TGTGCCAGCAGCTTAGTTACTAGCGGTGAGCAGTTCTTC
abundance: -
d_gene: TRBD2
j_gene: TRBJ2-1
v_gene: TRBV7-9

CDR3aa: CASSLSSPRDTQYF
CDR3nt: TGTGCCAGCAGTTTATCCTCACCTCGTGATACGCAGTATTTT
abundance: -
d_gene: -
j_gene: TRBJ2-3
v_gene: TRBV28

CDR3aa: CASSLLASYGYTF
CDR3nt: TGTGCCAGCAGTTTATTAGCGAGCTATGGCTACACCTTC
abundance: -
d_gene: -
j_gene: TRBJ1-2
v_gene: TRBV28

CDR3aa: CASTPGDRTQETQYF
CDR3nt: TGTGCCAGCACCCCAGGTGACAGAACACAAGAGACCCAGTACTTC
abundance: -
d_gene: -
j_gene: TRBJ2-5
v_gene: TRBV7-6

CDR3aa: CATREGTEAFF
CDR3nt: TGCGCCACGCGGGAGGGCACTGAAGCTTTCTTT
abundance: -
d_gene: -
j_gene: TRBJ1-1
v_gene: TRBV10-2

CDR3aa: CASSLTGYQNTEAFF
CDR3nt: TGTGCCAGCAGCTTAACAGGATACCAGAACACTGAAGCTTTCTTT
abundance: -
d_gene: -
j_gene: TRBJ1-1
v_gene: TRBV7-3

CDR3aa: CAIRKGSGVSGELFF
CDR3nt: TGTGCCATCAGAAAAGGGTCAGGAGTCTCCGGGGAGCTGTTTTTT
abundance: -
d_gene: -
j_gene: TRBJ2-2
v_gene: TRBV10-3

CDR3aa: CASSLDQGAKFF
CDR3nt: TGCGCCAGCAGCTTGGATCAGGGGGCGAAGTTCTTC
abundance: -
d_gene: TRBD1
j_gene: TRBJ2-1
v_gene: TRBV5-1

CDR3aa: CASSLSFQGQETQYF
CDR3nt: TGTGCCAGCAGTTTAAGTTTTCAGGGCCAAGAGACCCAGTACTTC
abundance: -
d_gene: -
j_gene: TRBJ2-5
v_gene: TRBV27

CDR3aa: CASSSGGKGYEQYF
CDR3nt: TGCGCCAGCAGTTCCGGCGGGAAGGGCTACGAGCAGTACTTC
abundance: -
d_gene: -
j_gene: TRBJ2-7
v_gene: TRBV10-2

CDR3aa: CASSQVITNSYEQYF
CDR3nt: TGCGCCAGCAGCCAAGTTATAACCAACTCCTACGAGCAGTACTTC
abundance: once
d_gene: -
j_gene: TRBJ2-7
v_gene: TRBV4-1

CDR3aa: CASSYSYTGELFF
CDR3nt: TGTGCCAGCAGTTACTCCTACACCGGGGAGCTGTTTTTT
abundance: -
d_gene: -
j_gene: TRBJ2-2
v_gene: TRBV6-5

CDR3aa: CASSLSLQGGTEAFF
CDR3nt: TGCGCCAGCAGCCTAAGCTTACAGGGTGGGACTGAAGCTTTCTTT
abundance: -
d_gene: -
j_gene: TRBJ1-1
v_gene: TRBV5-1

CDR3aa: CASSQRRQGESYGYTF
CDR3nt: TGTGCCAGCAGCCAGAGACGGCAGGGGGAATCCTATGGCTACACCTTC
abundance: -
d_gene: TRBD1
j_gene: TRBJ1-2
v_gene: TRBV5-4

CDR3aa: CASSETVYEQYF
CDR3nt: TGTGCCAGCAGTGAAACAGTATACGAGCAGTACTTC
abundance: -
d_gene: -
j_gene: TRBJ2-7
v_gene: TRBV6-1

CDR3aa: CASRFSGREKLFF
CDR3nt: TGTGCCAGCAGATTTTCAGGAAGGGAAAAACTGTTTTTT
abundance: -
d_gene: -
j_gene: TRBJ1-4
v_gene: TRBV6-5

CDR3aa: CAWSVRGNGGEAFF
CDR3nt: TGTGCCTGGAGTGTAAGAGGTAATGGTGGTGAAGCTTTCTTT
abundance: -
d_gene: -
j_gene: TRBJ1-1
v_gene: TRBV30

CDR3aa: CASGQGGADTQYF
CDR3nt: TGTGCTAGTGGACAAGGGGGGGCGGATACGCAGTATTTT
abundance: -
d_gene: -
j_gene: TRBJ2-3
v_gene: TRBV12-5

CDR3aa: CAWSGRTNSAWEQYF
CDR3nt: TGTGCCTGGAGCGGACGGACAAACTCCGCTTGGGAGCAGTACTTC
abundance: -
d_gene: -
j_gene: TRBJ2-7
v_gene: TRBV30

CDR3aa: CASSEGGTSGRYEQFF
CDR3nt: TGCGCCAGCAGTGAGGGGGGGACTAGCGGGAGGTATGAGCAGTTCTTC
abundance: -
d_gene: TRBD2
j_gene: TRBJ2-1
v_gene: TRBV10-1

CDR3aa: CASSLIVASTDTQYF
CDR3nt: TGTGCCAGCAGCTTGATTGTGGCCAGCACAGATACGCAGTATTTT
abundance: -
d_gene: -
j_gene: TRBJ2-3
v_gene: TRBV5-4

CDR3aa: CASSRGDNEKLFF
CDR3nt: TGCGCCAGCAGTCGGGGGGATAATGAAAAACTGTTTTTT
abundance: -
d_gene: -
j_gene: TRBJ1-4
v_gene: TRBV5-1

CDR3aa: CASSLGTSGTTAYNEQFF
CDR3nt: TGTGCCAGCAGCTTGGGGACTAGCGGGACCACGGCCTACAATGAGCAGTTCTTC
abundance: -
d_gene: TRBD2
j_gene: TRBJ2-1
v_gene: TRBV5-6

CDR3aa: CASSFGLAGLANTGELFF
CDR3nt: TGTGCCAGCAGCTTTGGACTAGCGGGACTCGCGAACACCGGGGAGCTGTTTTTT
abundance: -
d_gene: TRBD2
j_gene: TRBJ2-2
v_gene: TRBV4-2

CDR3aa: CASSQVRNGGTEAFF
CDR3nt: TGCGCCAGCAGCCAGGTTAGGAACGGGGGCACTGAAGCTTTCTTT
abundance: -
d_gene: -
j_gene: TRBJ1-1
v_gene: TRBV4-1

CDR3aa: CASSETGGFYEQYF
CDR3nt: TGTGCCAGCAGTGAAACAGGGGGCTTCTACGAGCAGTACTTC
abundance: -
d_gene: TRBD1
j_gene: TRBJ2-7
v_gene: TRBV6-1

CDR3aa: CASSLEIGGHFTYEQYF
CDR3nt: TGTGCCAGCAGCTTGGAAATAGGAGGACATTTTACCTACGAGCAGTACTTC
abundance: -
d_gene: -
j_gene: TRBJ2-7
v_gene: TRBV5-8

CDR3aa: CASSLFGDSGFGGGYTF
CDR3nt: TGTGCCAGCAGTTTATTTGGGGACTCAGGTTTTGGAGGGGGCTACACCTTC
abundance: -
d_gene: -
j_gene: TRBJ1-2
v_gene: TRBV27

CDR3aa: CASSPKTSDTQYF
CDR3nt: TGCGCCAGCAGCCCGAAGACATCGGATACGCAGTATTTT
abundance: -
d_gene: -
j_gene: TRBJ2-3
v_gene: TRBV5-1

CDR3aa: CASSVTGGLEQYF
CDR3nt: TGTGCCAGCTCCGTTACAGGGGGCCTCGAGCAGTACTTC
abundance: -
d_gene: TRBD1
j_gene: TRBJ2-7
v_gene: TRBV18

CDR3aa: CASSRDSGNTIYF
CDR3nt: TGTGCCAGCAGCAGGGACTCTGGAAACACCATATATTTT
abundance: -
d_gene: -
j_gene: TRBJ1-3
v_gene: TRBV2

CDR3aa: CASSLGSFGAEQYF
CDR3nt: TGTGCCAGCAGCTTGGGTAGTTTTGGGGCCGAGCAGTACTTC
abundance: -
d_gene: -
j_gene: TRBJ2-7
v_gene: TRBV5-4

CDR3aa: CASSLHETQYF
CDR3nt: TGTGCCAGCAGTTTACACGAGACCCAGTACTTC
abundance: once
d_gene: -
j_gene: TRBJ2-5
v_gene: TRBV28

CDR3aa: CASSQTKGSGSWNEQFF
CDR3nt: TGCGCCAGCAGCCAAACCAAGGGTAGCGGGAGCTGGAATGAGCAGTTCTTC
abundance: -
d_gene: TRBD2
j_gene: TRBJ2-1
v_gene: TRBV4-1

CDR3aa: CASSYSPASATYEQYF
CDR3nt: TGTGCCAGCAGTTACTCCCCGGCTAGCGCCACCTACGAGCAGTACTTC
abundance: -
d_gene: -
j_gene: TRBJ2-7
v_gene: TRBV6-5

CDR3aa: CASSPRGFRPNRDEQYF
CDR3nt: TGTGCCAGTAGCCCACGGGGGTTCCGACCGAATCGGGACGAGCAGTACTTC
abundance: -
d_gene: -
j_gene: TRBJ2-7
v_gene: TRBV19

CDR3aa: CASSDRGGPNEKLFF
CDR3nt: TGTGCCAGCAGTGACAGGGGTGGGCCTAATGAAAAACTGTTTTTT
abundance: -
d_gene: -
j_gene: TRBJ1-4
v_gene: TRBV6-1

CDR3aa: CASSQVGQGGTDTQYF
CDR3nt: TGTGCCAGCAGCCAAGTAGGACAGGGAGGAACAGATACGCAGTATTTT
abundance: once
d_gene: TRBD1
j_gene: TRBJ2-3
v_gene: TRBV4-2

CDR3aa: CASSRNQPQHF
CDR3nt: TGTGCCAGCAGTCGTAATCAGCCCCAGCATTTT
abundance: -
d_gene: -
j_gene: TRBJ1-5
v_gene: TRBV28

CDR3aa: CASSLRGGGEQFF
CDR3nt: TGTGCCAGCAGCTTAAGGGGAGGGGGTGAGCAGTTCTTC
abundance: -
d_gene: -
j_gene: TRBJ2-1
v_gene: TRBV7-3

CDR3aa: CATSREAYLPRGFF
CDR3nt: TGTGCCACCAGCAGAGAGGCCTATCTACCCAGGGGGTTCTTC
abundance: -
d_gene: -
j_gene: TRBJ2-1
v_gene: TRBV15

CDR3aa: CASSELGVMHGYTF
CDR3nt: TGTGCCAGCAGTGAATTAGGGGTCATGCATGGCTACACCTTC
abundance: -
d_gene: -
j_gene: TRBJ1-2
v_gene: TRBV2

CDR3aa: CASSYSMSLSSYEQYF
CDR3nt: TGTGCCAGCAGTTACTCTATGTCATTGAGCTCCTACGAGCAGTACTTC
abundance: -
d_gene: -
j_gene: TRBJ2-7
v_gene: TRBV6-6

CDR3aa: CASSPRRDYEQYF
CDR3nt: TGTGCCAGCTCACCCCGCCGAGACTACGAGCAGTACTTC
abundance: -
d_gene: -
j_gene: TRBJ2-7
v_gene: TRBV18

CDR3aa: CASSLDQGDEQFF
CDR3nt: TGTGCCAGCAGCTTAGATCAGGGCGATGAGCAGTTCTTC
abundance: once
d_gene: -
j_gene: TRBJ2-1
v_gene: TRBV11-3

CDR3aa: CASRWGGGIYGYTF
CDR3nt: TGTGCCAGCAGATGGGGAGGGGGCATCTATGGCTACACCTTC
abundance: -
d_gene: TRBD1
j_gene: TRBJ1-2
v_gene: TRBV5-4

CDR3aa: CASSPGQGQGEQYF
CDR3nt: TGTGCCAGCTCACCTGGACAGGGGCAAGGGGAGCAGTACTTC
abundance: -
d_gene: TRBD1
j_gene: TRBJ2-7
v_gene: TRBV18

CDR3aa: CAWSFHNTIYF
CDR3nt: TGTGCCTGGAGCTTTCACAACACCATATATTTT
abundance: -
d_gene: -
j_gene: TRBJ1-3
v_gene: TRBV30